A single sample gave rise to the 18 T cell receptor beta chains below, sequenced in a study of T cell repertoires in cytomegalovirus infection. TCRdb independently ran MiXCR on the reads; one entry per CDR3 protein. The sample has approximately 100,000 distinct CDR3 sequences; around 30% are singletons. These receptors lack a known antigen. This material consisted of CD8+ T cells from cultured PBMCs, taken from culture after CMV antigen stimulation. These TCRs come from a human donor in good health (CMV status not recorded). Some clones in this sample may be carry-over from other donors' samples.

The table lists this clonotype with many counts. The CDR3 region is CAISDSGKDNYVSYEQYF. Here the CDR3 DNA reads TGTGCCATCAGTGATTCTGGTAAGGACAACTATGTTTCCTACGAGCAGTACTTC. This rearrangement joins TRBV10-3 to TRBJ2-7; the D gene is possibly TRBD1 (5 bases). Germline CDR1 and CDR2: ENHRY and SYGVKD. The CDR3 runs to 18 residues. Trimming took 3 bases from V and 1 from J, leaving 22 bases between them.

This clonotype came up many times. J is TRBJ1-2 and V is TRBV7-8; 9 bases align to TRBD1. The CDR3 runs 15 residues. CDR1 and CDR2 (germline): SGHVS, FQNEAQ. With V trimmed by 4 bases and J by 3 bases, 6 bases remained unmatched. The CDR3 loop reads CASSWGTGSDYGYTF. Written as DNA, the CDR3 is TGTGCCAGCAGCTGGGGGACAGGGTCGGACTATGGCTACACCTTC. Variable domain in full (rest from reference TRBV7-8 and TRBJ1-2): GAGVSQSPRYKVAKRGQDVALRCDPISGHVSLFWYQQALGQGPEFLTYFQNEAQLDKSGLPSDRFFAERPEGSVSTLKIQRTQQEDSAVYLCASSWGTGSDYGYTFGSGTRLTVV.

This clonotype occurred a few times. The chain combines TRBV13 with TRBJ1-2; TRBD1 might be the D (6 bases). Trimming removed 5 bases from V and 6 bases from J, with 19 bases in between. The CDR3 contains 15 residues. Germline CDR1 reads PRHDT; CDR2 reads FYEKMQ (reference sequence). The CDR3 coding sequence is TGTGCCAGCAGCCTCTCAGGGGTAGCGGAGGATGGCTACACCTTC. Its translation is CASSLSGVAEDGYTF.

The CDR3 loop is CASSYSFEATRAYEQYF. CDR3 in DNA: TGTGCCAGCAGTTACTCCTTCGAGGCGACAAGGGCTTACGAGCAGTACTTC. The rearrangement uses TRBV6-5 and TRBJ2-7; D is ambiguous. CDR3 size: 17 residues. The germline V gene encodes CDR1 MNHEY and CDR2 SVGAGI. V was trimmed by 0 bases and J by 4 bases, leaving 19 bases between them.

The chain uses TRBV4-1 and TRBJ2-7; 10 nucleotides agree with TRBD1. The V segment lost 4 bases and the J segment 7 bases; nucleotides outside the gene matches: 4. Germline values: CDR1 MGHRA, CDR2 YSYEKL. The CDR3 extends over 13 amino acids. This CDR3 is CASSRTGGNEQYF. The CDR3 DNA sequence: TGCGCCAGCAGCCGGACAGGGGGGAATGAGCAGTACTTC.

This clonotype was counted a few times. The J gene is TRBJ2-3, the V gene TRBV5-4; 14 bases fit TRBD2. Germline trimming cut 4 bases from V and 6 bases from J; bases unmatched to any gene: 7. The CDR3 totals 16 residues. Germline lookup yields CDR1 SGHNT and CDR2 YYREEE (reference sequence). The CDR3 nucleotides read TGTGCCAGCAGCATCGGACTAGCGGGGGGAGCCGATACGCAGTATTTT. Protein sequence: CASSIGLAGGADTQYF. Filled out from reference TRBV5-4 and TRBJ2-3, the complete variable domain reads ETGVTQSPTHLIKTRGQQVTLRCSSQSGHNTVSWYQQALGQGPQFIFQYYREEENGRGNFPPRFSGLQFPNYSSELNVNALELDDSALYLCASSIGLAGGADTQYFGPGTRLTVL.

This clonotype turned up a few times. The V call is TRBV12-3 or TRBV12-4, the J call TRBJ2-4; D gene ambiguous. The CDR3 is 11 residues long. Trimming took 9 bases from V and 8 from J, leaving 11 bases between them. The CDR3 here is CASSIMDIQYF. In nucleotides, the CDR3 is TGTGCCAGTAGTATAATGGACATTCAGTACTTC.

The V and J genes are TRBV6-1 and TRBJ1-2, with 12 nucleotides matching TRBD1. V shed 8 bases and J 4 bases; nucleotides not matched to a gene: 20. CDR3 length: 19 residues. Looked up from germline, CDR1 is MNHNS and CDR2 is SASEGT. In DNA form, the CDR3 reads TGTGCCAGCTTCAAGAGGGACAGGGGGCCCTTTGAGGATGCCTATGGCTACACCTTC. As protein: CASFKRDRGPFEDAYGYTF.

This clonotype appeared a few times. The chain combines TRBV20-1 with TRBJ2-5; TRBD2 agrees at 12 bases. Germline V gene data show CDR1 as DFQATT and CDR2 as SNEGSKA (reference sequence). There are 15 residues in the CDR3. V shed 4 bases, J shed 2 bases, and the junction held 5 bases outside the gene matches. This chain's CDR3 is CSATAGLAGQETQYF. The DNA of the CDR3 is TGCAGTGCTACCGCGGGACTAGCGGGTCAAGAGACCCAGTACTTC.

The chain carries TRBV19 and TRBJ1-1, with D perhaps matching TRBD1 (5 bases). The CDR3 extends over 14 amino acids. V lost 7 bases and J lost 1, with 13 bases in between. Germline V CDR1 and CDR2: LNHDA, SQIVND (reference sequence). The CDR3 is CASTSQGRNTEAFF. Written as DNA, the CDR3 is TGTGCCAGTACCTCGCAGGGTAGGAACACTGAAGCTTTCTTT.

This clonotype was seen repeatedly, ten times or more. The V and J genes are TRBV7-9 and TRBJ1-1; no clear D gene. Germline V gives CDR1 SEHNR, CDR2 FQNEAQ (reference sequence). This CDR3 is built from 13 residues. Trimming removed 7 bases at V and 2 bases at J, with 11 bases between. CDR3 DNA sequence: TGTGCCAGCAATACGGGGTCCAACACTGAAGCTTTCTTT. Encoded protein: CASNTGSNTEAFF.

This clonotype was counted many times. The chain carries TRBV14 and TRBJ2-3, with 14 positions matching TRBD2. This CDR3 has 13 residues. Germline V gene sequence: CDR1 SGHDN, CDR2 FVKESK. With 5 bases clipped from V and 11 bases from J, the junction kept 3 bases outside the gene matches. This CDR3 reads CASSEGTSGGQYF. The DNA for the CDR3 is TGTGCCAGCAGCGAGGGGACTAGCGGGGGGCAGTATTTT.

The chain carries TRBV6-6 and TRBJ1-3; D may be TRBD1 (6 bases). The CDR3 loop spans 15 amino acids. Per the germline V gene, CDR1 is MNHNY and CDR2 is SVGAGI (reference sequence). V was pared by 7 bases and J by 0 bases, with 13 bases between. For the CDR3, the DNA is TGTGCCAGCAACAGTCGACAGGCCTCTGGAAACACCATATATTTT. It encodes CASNSRQASGNTIYF.

This clonotype was seen repeatedly, ten times or more. The chain links TRBV12-3 or TRBV12-4 to TRBJ1-1; D might be TRBD1 (5 bases). The CDR3 is 16 amino acids. V dropped 3 bases and J dropped 6 bases, with 20 bases sitting between them. CDR3 amino acids: CASSLGPGPGGSEAFF. Here the CDR3 DNA reads TGTGCCAGCAGTTTGGGGCCCGGGCCAGGCGGGTCTGAAGCTTTCTTT.

The chain joins TRBV13 to TRBJ1-2; 8 bases are shared with TRBD1. V trimming: 5 bases; J trimming: 6 bases; junction bases outside the gene matches: 17. Looked up from germline, CDR1 is PRHDT and CDR2 is FYEKMQ (reference sequence). The length of the CDR3 is 17 residues. CDR3 sequence reads: CASSGIPGQVAVDGYTF. CDR3 bases: TGTGCCAGCAGCGGTATCCCGGGACAGGTTGCCGTGGATGGCTACACCTTC.

V gene TRBV11-2 combines with J gene TRBJ2-1; 7 bases line up with TRBD2. Trimming took 0 bases from V and 3 from J; bases not matched to a gene: 8. Germline values: CDR1 SGHAT, CDR2 FQNNGV. CDR3 length: 17 amino acids. CDR3: CASSLDHLRGNYNEQFF. CDR3 DNA sequence: TGTGCCAGCAGCTTAGATCATCTGCGGGGGAACTACAATGAGCAGTTCTTC.

The rearrangement uses TRBV5-4 and TRBJ1-6; D gene unclear. The CDR3 is made up of 14 amino acids. Per germline, CDR1 SGHNT and CDR2 YYREEE (reference sequence). V was pared by 1 base and J by 9 bases, with 11 bases between. Here the CDR3 DNA reads TGTGCCAGCAGCTTGTGGCGGGAGGTTTCACCCCTCCACTTT. It yields the protein CASSLWREVSPLHF.

The rearrangement joins TRBV7-6 to TRBJ2-5; 10 bases are shared with TRBD2. The V segment lost 3 bases and the J segment 3 bases; nucleotides outside the gene matches: 7. The germline V gene encodes CDR1 SGHVS and CDR2 FNYEAQ. The CDR3 sequence is 16 residues long. CDR3 sequence reads: CASSLRLAGDEETQYF. For the CDR3, the DNA is TGTGCCAGCAGCTTGCGGCTAGCGGGGGATGAAGAGACCCAGTACTTC.